The following is a T cell receptor beta chain sequence with its context. The data derive from a study of cytomegalovirus exposure and HLA in healthy donors. Both 60 Vbeta primers and 13 Jbeta primers went into the PCR. Using immunoSEQ multiplex PCR, the repertoire was profiled, and TCRdb retains in-frame clones only, with some absent. The sample has 150,000 to 200,000 clones, roughly 86% seen once; the top ten hold 1.5% to 2%. There are 16 residues in the CDR3. CDR1 is LNHDA and CDR2 is SQIVND in the germline V gene (reference sequence). Trimming at V came to 6 bases and at J to 5 bases, leaving 12 bases not matched to a gene.

The specimen sequenced was PBMCs. The V gene is TRBV19, the J gene TRBJ2-3; 9 positions agree with TRBD2. The TCR comes from a woman in her late teens or twenties in good health and CMV-seronegative. The DNA of the CDR3 is TGTGCCAGTAGCCTCCGGGCTAGCGGGGCCTTAGATACGCAGTATTTT. Protein sequence: CASSLRASGALDTQYF. The variable domain in full, completed from reference TRBV19 and TRBJ2-3, reads DGGITQSPKYLFRKEGQNVTLSCEQNLNHDAMYWYRQDPGQGLRLIYYSQIVNDFQKGDIAEGYSVSREKKESFPLTVTSAQKNPTAFYLCASSLRASGALDTQYFGPGTRLTVL.